This T cell receptor (beta chain) came from a study of cytomegalovirus exposure and HLA in healthy donors. As regards this clone: Its specificity is not known.

Whole-study findings and limits: Many donors carried some public TCRs, although rarity characterized most TCR sequences. As confirmed in vitro, a few CMV-associated chains were specific for CMV antigens.

The PCR had 60 Vbeta and 13 Jbeta primers. The repertoire was sequenced with immunoSEQ multiplex PCR; TCRdb's copy has only in-frame clones and lacks some. The table lists roughly 100,000 clones, nearly 65% of them singletons. Every donor was a healthy person donating bone marrow. This CDR3 is built from 12 residues. V was trimmed by 7 bases and J by 4 bases, leaving 11 bases between them. Germline V lookup: CDR1 MNHEY, CDR2 SVGAGI. The receptor's source is a human donor in good health. The V and J genes are TRBV6-5 and TRBJ2-7; D is undetermined. The specimen sequenced was PBMCs. CDR3 bases: TGTGCCAGCAAAAATGGGCCTTACGAGCAGTACTTC. Translation: CASKNGPYEQYF.